This T cell receptor beta chain was captured in a study of blood T cell repertoires in COVID-19. Whole-study context: T cells, B-cell-depleted T cells, or PBMCs provided the cDNA or gDNA that served as material.

Per the germline V gene, CDR1 is LNHDA and CDR2 is SQIVND (reference sequence). The CDR3 runs to 17 residues. With 4 bases removed from V and 0 bases from J, the gap between germline ends came to 16 bases. Original data processing: Estimation of nucleated cell counts was performed using reference gene primer amplification. Libraries were prepared by immunoSEQ multiplex PCR; TCRdb keeps only in-frame clonotypes and omits some of them. V and J calls and clone size are copied from that table; D and trimming were computed from the DNA. The data show 27,000 or so clones, roughly 91% seen once. The sample comprised peripheral blood. The clonotype was recovered from a man aged 65-85 years with active COVID-19. The gene calls are TRBV19 and TRBJ1-3; a possible D gene is TRBD1 (6 bases). DNA for the CDR3: TGTGCCAGTAGTACCCCGACAGGAAGAGTCTCTGGAAACACCATATATTTT. Translation gives CASSTPTGRVSGNTIYF.